This T cell receptor beta chain was found in a study of cytomegalovirus exposure and HLA in healthy donors. Primers: 60 Vbeta forward and 13 Jbeta reverse. TCRdb's table, derived via immunoSEQ multiplex PCR, lists solely in-frame clones and lacks some. Of 130,000 or so clones in the sample, around 70% are singletons; the top ten hold 6% to 8.5%. The germline V gene has CDR1 SNHLY and CDR2 FYNNEI. After removal of 3 bases from V and 3 bases from J, the junction contained 7 bases not matched to a gene. CDR3 length: 15 residues. Sequencing was carried out using PBMCs. The source is a man between 35 and 55 years old in good health and CMV-seropositive. The chain couples TRBV2 to TRBJ1-1; 7 nucleotides align to TRBD1. CDR3 sequence reads: CASSDVQGVDTEAFF. The CDR3 region has the DNA TGTGCCAGCAGTGATGTCCAGGGGGTAGACACTGAAGCTTTCTTT.